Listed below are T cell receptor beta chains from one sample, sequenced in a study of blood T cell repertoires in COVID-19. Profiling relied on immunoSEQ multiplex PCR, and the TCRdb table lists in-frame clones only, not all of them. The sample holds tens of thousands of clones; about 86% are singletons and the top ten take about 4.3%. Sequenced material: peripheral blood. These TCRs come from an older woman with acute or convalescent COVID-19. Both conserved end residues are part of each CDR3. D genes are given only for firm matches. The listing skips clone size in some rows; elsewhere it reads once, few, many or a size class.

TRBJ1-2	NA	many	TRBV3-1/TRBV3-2	TGTGCCAGCAGCCCTGACAGGCCCCTCTATAACTATGGCTACACCTTC	CASSPDRPLYNYGYTF
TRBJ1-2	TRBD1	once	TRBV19	TGTGCCAGTAGTAGAGGGACAGGGGAAGGCTACACCTTC	CASSRGTGEGYTF
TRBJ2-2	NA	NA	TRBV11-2	TGTGCCAGCAGCTTAGTGGGTGGAGCGAACACCGGGGAGCTGTTTTTT	CASSLVGGANTGELFF
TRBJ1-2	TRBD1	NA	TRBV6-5	TGTGCCAGCAGTACGGACAGGTCTAACTATGGCTACACCTTC	CASSTDRSNYGYTF
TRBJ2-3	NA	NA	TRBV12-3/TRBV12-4	TGTGCCAGCAGTTTGGAGGTGACAGATACGCAGTATTTT	CASSLEVTDTQYF
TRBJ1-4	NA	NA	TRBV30	TGTTACGGGGGGACTGCAACTAATGAAAAACTGTTTTTT	CYGGTATNEKLFF
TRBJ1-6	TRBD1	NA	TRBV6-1	TGTGCCAGCAGTTCGGGACAGGTTAATTCACCCCTCCACTTT	CASSSGQVNSPLHF
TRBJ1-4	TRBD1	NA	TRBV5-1	TGCGCCAGCAGCCCGGACAGGGGTGGGGAAAAACTGTTTTTT	CASSPDRGGEKLFF
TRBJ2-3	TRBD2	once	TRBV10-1	TGCGCCAGCAGCGAGAGCGGGACCCTTGGGACAGATACGCAGTATTTT	CASSESGTLGTDTQYF
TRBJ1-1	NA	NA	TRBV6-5	TGTGCCAGCAGGGCAATGAACACTGAAGCTTTCTTT	CASRAMNTEAFF
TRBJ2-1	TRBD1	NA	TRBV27	TGTGCCAGCAGTCCTAAGACAGGGGTTCTCTCCTACAATGAGCAGTTCTTC	CASSPKTGVLSYNEQFF
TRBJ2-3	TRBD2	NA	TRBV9	TGTGCCAGCAGCGTCCAACTAGCGGGGGGGCCAGCAGATACGCAGTATTTT	CASSVQLAGGPADTQYF
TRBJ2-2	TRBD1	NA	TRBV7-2	TGTGCCAGCAGCTCGGGACAGACGAACACCGGGGAGCTGTTTTTT	CASSSGQTNTGELFF
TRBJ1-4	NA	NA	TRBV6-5	TGTGCCAGCGCCCGAGGGGCAGGGAGGGGTGAAAAACTGTTTTTT	CASARGAGRGEKLFF
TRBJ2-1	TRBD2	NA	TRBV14	TGTGCCAGCAGCCAAGGTGGGGGGAGGGCCTTTGTGCAGTTCTTC	CASSQGGGRAFVQFF
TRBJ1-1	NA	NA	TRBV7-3	TGTGCCAGCAGCCCCTTACAGGGTTCGAATGAAGCTTTCTTT	CASSPLQGSNEAFF
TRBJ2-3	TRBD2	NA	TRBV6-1	TGTGCCAGCAGTGAAGAAGCGGGGGGCACAGATACGCAGTATTTT	CASSEEAGGTDTQYF
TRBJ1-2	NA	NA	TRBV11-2	TGTGCCAGCAGCTCGGTACAGGGCGACTATGGCTACACCTTC	CASSSVQGDYGYTF
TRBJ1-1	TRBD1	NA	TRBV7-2	TGTGCCAGCAGGACAGGGAACATGAACACTGAAGCTTTCTTT	CASRTGNMNTEAFF
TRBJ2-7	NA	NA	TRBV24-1	TGTGCCACCAGTGATCCGCGACAGTACGAGCAGTACTTC	CATSDPRQYEQYF
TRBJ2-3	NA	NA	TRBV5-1	TGCGCCAGCAGCTTCCAGGGGACAGATACGCAGTATTTT	CASSFQGTDTQYF
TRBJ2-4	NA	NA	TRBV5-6	TGTGCCAGCAGTTCCTTGGGCCAATTGTTTCAGTACTTC	CASSSLGQLFQYF
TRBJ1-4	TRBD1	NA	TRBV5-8	TGTGCCAGCAGCGGGGACAGGGGTGAAAAACTGTTTTTT	CASSGDRGEKLFF
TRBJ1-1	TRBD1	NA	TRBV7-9	TGTGCCAGCACCGAACAGGGGTCGAACACTGAAGCTTTCTTT	CASTEQGSNTEAFF
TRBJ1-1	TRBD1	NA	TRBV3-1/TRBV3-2	TGTGCCAGCAGCCGGGGGACAGTGGAGACTGAAGCTTTCTTT	CASSRGTVETEAFF
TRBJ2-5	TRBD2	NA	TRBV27	TGTGCCAGCATTCGGCCGGGAGGGACCCAGTACTTC	CASIRPGGTQYF
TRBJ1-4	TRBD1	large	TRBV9	TGTGCCAGCAGTCCGGGACAGGGGTACGAAAAACTGTTTTTT	CASSPGQGYEKLFF
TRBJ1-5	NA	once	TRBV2	TGTGCCAGCAAAGGCAGCGGCAATCAGCCCCAGCATTTT	CASKGSGNQPQHF
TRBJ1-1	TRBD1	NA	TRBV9	TGTGCCAGCAACCAAGACAGGGGAGAAGCTTTCTTT	CASNQDRGEAFF
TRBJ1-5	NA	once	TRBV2	TGTGCCAGCAGGGAGGGCCCCAATCAGCCCCAGCATTTT	CASREGPNQPQHF
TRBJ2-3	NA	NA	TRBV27	TGTGCCAGCAGTTTCCAAGGGGTTGGCGCAGATACGCAGTATTTT	CASSFQGVGADTQYF
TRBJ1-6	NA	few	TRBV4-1	TGCGCCAGCAGCCCCGGTGGGGCCACCTATAATTCACCCCTCCACTTT	CASSPGGATYNSPLHF
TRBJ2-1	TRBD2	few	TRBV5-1	TGCGCCAGCAGCGCAGGGACTAGCGGGGGGAATGAGCAGTTCTTC	CASSAGTSGGNEQFF
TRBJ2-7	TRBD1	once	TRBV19	TGTGCCAGTAGTAAGGGGGACAGGGACTTTTACGAGCAGTACTTC	CASSKGDRDFYEQYF
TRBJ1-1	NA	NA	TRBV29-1	TGCAGCGTTGAAACAGGTTTGAACACTGAAGCTTTCTTT	CSVETGLNTEAFF
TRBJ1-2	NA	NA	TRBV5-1	TGCGCCAGCAGCTCGATGGGGGGGAGCTATGGCTACACCTTC	CASSSMGGSYGYTF
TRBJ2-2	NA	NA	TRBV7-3	TGTGCCAGCAGGGAGGGAAGAACCGGGGAGCTGTTTTTT	CASREGRTGELFF
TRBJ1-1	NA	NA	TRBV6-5	TGTGCCAGCAGTTACTTGAGCGACACTGAAGCTTTCTTT	CASSYLSDTEAFF
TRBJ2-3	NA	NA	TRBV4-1	TGCGCCAGCAGCCAAGACGGTCGTACGCAGTATTTT	CASSQDGRTQYF
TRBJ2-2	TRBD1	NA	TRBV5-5	TGTGCCAGCAGCCGCCAGGGACAGCCCACCGGGGAGCTGTTTTTT	CASSRQGQPTGELFF
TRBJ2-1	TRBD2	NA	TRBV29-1	TGCAGCGTCGGGTTGGGAGGGTACAATGAGCAGTTCTTC	CSVGLGGYNEQFF
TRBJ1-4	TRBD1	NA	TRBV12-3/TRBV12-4	TGTGCCATTTCAAGGGGGCTGGGTGAAAAACTGTTTTTT	CAISRGLGEKLFF
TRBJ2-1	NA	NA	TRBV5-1	TGCGCCAGCAGCTCGATTCCAGGGCCCCGGGAGCAGTTCTTC	CASSSIPGPREQFF
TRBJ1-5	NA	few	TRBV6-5	TGTGCCAGCAGGGGTCGCCAGGGCGACAATCAGCCCCAGCATTTT	CASRGRQGDNQPQHF
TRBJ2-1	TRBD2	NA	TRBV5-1	TGCGCCAGCAGCTTTCCGGGGGGGCTAAATGAGCAGTTCTTC	CASSFPGGLNEQFF
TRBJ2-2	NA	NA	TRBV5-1	TGCGCCACCGCGCCGGGGAGCGGTTCTAACTCCGGGGAGCTGTTTTTT	CATAPGSGSNSGELFF
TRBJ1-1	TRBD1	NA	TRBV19	TGTGCCAGTTATAGCAGGGGGCCGAACACTGAAGCTTTCTTT	CASYSRGPNTEAFF
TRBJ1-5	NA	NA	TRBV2	TGTGCCAGCAGTCCGGGGGGCGTTCAGCCCCAGCATTTT	CASSPGGVQPQHF
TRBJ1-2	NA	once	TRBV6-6	TGTGCCAGCAGCCAACAGGTGAACTATGGCTACACCTTC	CASSQQVNYGYTF
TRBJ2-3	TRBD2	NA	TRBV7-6	TGTGCCAGCAGCTCGTTTGGCGGGGGAATGGATACGCAGTATTTT	CASSSFGGGMDTQYF
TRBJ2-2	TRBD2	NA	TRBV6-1	TGTGCCAGCAGTGAAGGGCTAGCGGGGGCGTGGAACACCGGGGAGCTGTTTTTT	CASSEGLAGAWNTGELFF
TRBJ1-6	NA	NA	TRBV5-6	TGTGCCAGCAGTATCACGGGTCGGGATAATTCACCCCTCCACTTT	CASSITGRDNSPLHF
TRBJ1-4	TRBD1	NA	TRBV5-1	TGCGCCAGCAGCTTTTCGGGACAGGGGACTGAAAAACTGTTTTTT	CASSFSGQGTEKLFF
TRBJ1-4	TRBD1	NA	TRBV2	TGTGCCAGCAGCTTATACCGGGACAGGGATGAAAAACTGTTTTTT	CASSLYRDRDEKLFF
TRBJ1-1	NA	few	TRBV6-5	TGTGCCAGCAACAAGAACACTGAAGCTTTCTTT	CASNKNTEAFF
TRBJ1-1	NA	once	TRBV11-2	TGTGCCAGCAGCTTAGGGCGCGGGGGGGTCGGGACTGAAGCTTTCTTT	CASSLGRGGVGTEAFF
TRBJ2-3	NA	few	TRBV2	TGTGCCAGCAGCGCTGCGACAGATACGCAGTATTTT	CASSAATDTQYF
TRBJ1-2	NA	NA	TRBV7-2	TGTGCCAGCAGCTTAACCGGGACAACCCATGGCTACACCTTC	CASSLTGTTHGYTF
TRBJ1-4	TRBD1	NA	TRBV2	TGTGCCAGCAGGCCGACAGGGAATAATGAAAAACTGTTTTTT	CASRPTGNNEKLFF